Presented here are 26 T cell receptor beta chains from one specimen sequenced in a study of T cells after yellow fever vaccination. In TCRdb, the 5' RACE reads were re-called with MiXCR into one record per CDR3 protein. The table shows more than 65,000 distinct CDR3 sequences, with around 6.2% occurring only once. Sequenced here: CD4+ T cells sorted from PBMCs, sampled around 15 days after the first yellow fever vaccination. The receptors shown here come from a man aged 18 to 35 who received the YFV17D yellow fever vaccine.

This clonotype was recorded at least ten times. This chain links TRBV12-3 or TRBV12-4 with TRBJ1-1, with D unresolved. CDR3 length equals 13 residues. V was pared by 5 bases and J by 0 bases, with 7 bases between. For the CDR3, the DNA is TGTGCCAGCAGTACAGATATGAACACTGAAGCTTTCTTT. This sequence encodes CASSTDMNTEAFF.

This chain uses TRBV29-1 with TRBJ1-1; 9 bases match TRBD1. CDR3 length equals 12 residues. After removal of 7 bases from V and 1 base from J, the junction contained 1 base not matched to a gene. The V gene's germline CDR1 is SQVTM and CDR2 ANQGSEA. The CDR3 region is CSGGQGNTEAFF. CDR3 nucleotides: TGCAGCGGGGGACAGGGGAACACTGAAGCTTTCTTT.

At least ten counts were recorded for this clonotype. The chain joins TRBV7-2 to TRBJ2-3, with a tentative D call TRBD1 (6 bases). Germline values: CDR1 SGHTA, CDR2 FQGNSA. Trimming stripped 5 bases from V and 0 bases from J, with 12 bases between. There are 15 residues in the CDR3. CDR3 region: CASSPQTGSTDTQYF. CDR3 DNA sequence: TGTGCCAGCAGCCCTCAGACAGGTAGCACAGATACGCAGTATTTT.

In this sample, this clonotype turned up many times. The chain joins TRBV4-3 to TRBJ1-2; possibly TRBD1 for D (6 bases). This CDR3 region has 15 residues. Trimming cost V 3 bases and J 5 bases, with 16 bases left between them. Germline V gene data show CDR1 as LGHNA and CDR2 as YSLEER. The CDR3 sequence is CASSHRTAGRYGYTF. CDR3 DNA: TGCGCCAGCAGCCACCGGACAGCCGGGAGGTATGGCTACACCTTC.

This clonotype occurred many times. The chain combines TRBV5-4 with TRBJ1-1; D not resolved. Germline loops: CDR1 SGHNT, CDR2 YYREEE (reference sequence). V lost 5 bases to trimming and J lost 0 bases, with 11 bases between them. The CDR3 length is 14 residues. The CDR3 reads CASSPSRVNTEAFF. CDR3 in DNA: TGTGCCAGCAGTCCTTCGCGGGTGAACACTGAAGCTTTCTTT.

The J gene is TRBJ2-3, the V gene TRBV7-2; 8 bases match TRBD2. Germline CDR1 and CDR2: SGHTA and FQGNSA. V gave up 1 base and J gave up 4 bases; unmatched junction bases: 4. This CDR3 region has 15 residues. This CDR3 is CASSLVVAGSDTQYF. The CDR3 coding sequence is TGTGCCAGCAGCTTAGTAGTAGCGGGATCAGATACGCAGTATTTT.

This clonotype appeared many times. As DNA, the CDR3 is TGTGCCAGCAGTGCCGGGACTACCCTAGGGACCCAGTACTTC. It is translated as CASSAGTTLGTQYF. This chain links TRBV6-1 with TRBJ2-5; 7 positions agree with TRBD2. Per the germline V gene, CDR1 is MNHNS and CDR2 is SASEGT. Unmatched junction bases numbered 9, after V lost 4 bases and J lost 7 bases. The CDR3 runs to 14 residues.

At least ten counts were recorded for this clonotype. CDR3 sequence (DNA): TGCGCCAGCAGCCAAGTCGGAGACCCCCGGCGCCAAGAGACCCAGTACTTC. The encoded protein is CASSQVGDPRRQETQYF. This chain connects TRBV4-1 to TRBJ2-5, with unresolved D. The CDR3 has 17 residues. Germline values: CDR1 MGHRA, CDR2 YSYEKL. The germline V and J ends were trimmed by 1 base and 1 base, with 16 bases remaining between them.

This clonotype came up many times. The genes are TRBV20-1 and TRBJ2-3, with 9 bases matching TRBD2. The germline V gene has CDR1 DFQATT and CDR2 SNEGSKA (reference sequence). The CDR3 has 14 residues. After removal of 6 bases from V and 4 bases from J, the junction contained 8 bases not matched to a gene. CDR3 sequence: CSASASGEADTQYF. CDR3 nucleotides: TGCAGTGCCTCAGCTAGCGGGGAAGCAGATACGCAGTATTTT.

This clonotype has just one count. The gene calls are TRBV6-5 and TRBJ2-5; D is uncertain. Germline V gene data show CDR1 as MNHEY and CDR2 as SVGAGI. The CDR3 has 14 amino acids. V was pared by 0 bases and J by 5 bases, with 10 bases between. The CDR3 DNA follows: TGTGCCAGCAGTTACTCGAGGCCTGGGGAGACCCAGTACTTC. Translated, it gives CASSYSRPGETQYF.

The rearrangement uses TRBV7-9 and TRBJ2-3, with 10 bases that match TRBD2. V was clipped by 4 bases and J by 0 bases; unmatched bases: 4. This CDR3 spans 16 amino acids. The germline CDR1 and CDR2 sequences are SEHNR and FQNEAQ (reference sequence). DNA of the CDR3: TGTGCCAGCAGCTCCCGGACTAGCGGAAGCACAGATACGCAGTATTTT. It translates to CASSSRTSGSTDTQYF.

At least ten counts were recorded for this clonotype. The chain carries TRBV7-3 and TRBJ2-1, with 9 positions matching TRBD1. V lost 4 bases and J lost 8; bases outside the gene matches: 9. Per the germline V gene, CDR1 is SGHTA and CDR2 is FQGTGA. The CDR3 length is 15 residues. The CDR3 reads CASSSIPDRGYEQFF. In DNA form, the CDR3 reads TGTGCCAGCAGCTCAATTCCGGACAGGGGATATGAGCAGTTCTTC.

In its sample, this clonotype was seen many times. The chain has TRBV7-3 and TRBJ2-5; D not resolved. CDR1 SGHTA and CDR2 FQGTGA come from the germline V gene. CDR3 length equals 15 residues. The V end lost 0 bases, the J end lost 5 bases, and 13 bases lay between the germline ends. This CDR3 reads CASSLTPSDGETQYF. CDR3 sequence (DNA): TGTGCCAGCAGCTTAACCCCCTCGGACGGGGAGACCCAGTACTTC.

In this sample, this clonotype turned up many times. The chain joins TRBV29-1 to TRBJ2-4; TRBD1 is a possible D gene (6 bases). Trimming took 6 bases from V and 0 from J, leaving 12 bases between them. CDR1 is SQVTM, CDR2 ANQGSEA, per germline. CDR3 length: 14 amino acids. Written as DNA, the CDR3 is TGCAGCGTGGAGACAGGAGGAGCCAAAAACATTCAGTACTTC. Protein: CSVETGGAKNIQYF.

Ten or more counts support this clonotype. The CDR3, as DNA: TGTGCCATCACCCCCCGGGCCCCCCTGTTTGGGGAGACCCAGTACTTC. The encoded protein is CAITPRAPLFGETQYF. The rearrangement uses TRBV10-3 and TRBJ2-5, with unresolved D. Germline V CDR1 and CDR2: ENHRY, SYGVKD. The ends were cut back, 7 bases at V and 5 bases at J, with 23 bases in the middle. This CDR3 has 16 amino acids.

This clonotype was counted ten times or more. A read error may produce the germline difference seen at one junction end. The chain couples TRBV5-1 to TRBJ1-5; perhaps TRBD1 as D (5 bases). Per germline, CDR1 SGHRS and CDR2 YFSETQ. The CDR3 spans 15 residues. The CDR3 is CASRLGVSSNQPQHF. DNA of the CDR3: TGCGCCAGCAGGTTGGGGGTCAGTTCTAATCAGCCCCAGCATTTT. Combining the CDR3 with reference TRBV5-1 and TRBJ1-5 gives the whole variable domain KAGVTQTPRYLIKTRGQQVTLSCSPISGHRSVSWYQQTPGQGLQFLFEYFSETQRNKGNFPGRFSGRQFSNSRSEMNVSTLELGDSALYLCASRLGVSSNQPQHFGDGTRLSIL.

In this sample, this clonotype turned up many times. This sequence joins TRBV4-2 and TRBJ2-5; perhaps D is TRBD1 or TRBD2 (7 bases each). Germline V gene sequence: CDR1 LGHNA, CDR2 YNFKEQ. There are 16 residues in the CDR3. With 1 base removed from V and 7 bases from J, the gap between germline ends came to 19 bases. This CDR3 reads CASSQGGAGGGWTQYF. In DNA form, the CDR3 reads TGTGCCAGCAGCCAAGGAGGGGCAGGGGGGGGATGGACCCAGTACTTC.

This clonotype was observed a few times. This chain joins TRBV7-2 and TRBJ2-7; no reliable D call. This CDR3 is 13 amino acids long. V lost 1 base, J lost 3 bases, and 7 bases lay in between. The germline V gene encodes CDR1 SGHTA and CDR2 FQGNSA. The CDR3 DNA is TGTGCCAGCAGCTTAGGGGGTGGCTACGAGCAGTACGTC. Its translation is CASSLGGGYEQYV.

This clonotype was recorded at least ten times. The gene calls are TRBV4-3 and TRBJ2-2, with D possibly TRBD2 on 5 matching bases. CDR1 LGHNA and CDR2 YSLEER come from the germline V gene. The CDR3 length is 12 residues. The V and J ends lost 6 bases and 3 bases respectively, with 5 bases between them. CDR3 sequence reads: CASRDYTGELFF. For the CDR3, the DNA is TGCGCCAGCAGGGACTACACCGGGGAGCTGTTTTTT.

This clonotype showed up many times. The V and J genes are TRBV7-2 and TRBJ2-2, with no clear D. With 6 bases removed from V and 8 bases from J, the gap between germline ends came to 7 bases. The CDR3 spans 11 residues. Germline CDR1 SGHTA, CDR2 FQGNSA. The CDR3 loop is CASSPWGELFF. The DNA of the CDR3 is TGTGCCAGCAGTCCTTGGGGGGAGCTGTTTTTT.

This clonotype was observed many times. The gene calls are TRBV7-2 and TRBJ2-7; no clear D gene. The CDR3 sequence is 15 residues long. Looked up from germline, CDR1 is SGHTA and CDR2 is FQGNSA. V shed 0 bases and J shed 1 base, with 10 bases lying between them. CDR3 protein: CASSLASLGSYEQYF. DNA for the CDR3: TGTGCCAGCAGCTTAGCAAGTTTGGGGTCCTACGAGCAGTACTTC.

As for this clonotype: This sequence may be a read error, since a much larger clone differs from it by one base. CDR3 nucleotides: TGTGCCAGCAGCTTACGAAGGGGTTCCTATGGCTACACCTTC. This codes for CASSLRRGSYGYTF. This chain joins TRBV5-6 and TRBJ1-2; the D gene is possibly TRBD1 (5 bases). Germline V gene data show CDR1 as SGHDT and CDR2 as YYEEEE. CDR3 size: 14 residues. Trimming left V 2 bases short and J 4 bases short, with 12 bases between.

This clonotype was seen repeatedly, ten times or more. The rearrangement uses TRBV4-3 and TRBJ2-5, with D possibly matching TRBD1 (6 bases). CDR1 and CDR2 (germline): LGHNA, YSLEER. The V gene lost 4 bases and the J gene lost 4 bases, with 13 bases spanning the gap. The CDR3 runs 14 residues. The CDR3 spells CASSPQARGETQYF. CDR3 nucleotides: TGCGCCAGCAGCCCCCAGGCCAGGGGAGAGACCCAGTACTTC.

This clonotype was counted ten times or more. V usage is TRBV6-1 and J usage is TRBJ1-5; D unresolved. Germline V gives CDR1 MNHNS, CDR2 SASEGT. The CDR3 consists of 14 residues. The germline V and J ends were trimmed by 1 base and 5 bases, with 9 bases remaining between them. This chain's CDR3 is CASSEGGEDQPQHF. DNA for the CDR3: TGTGCCAGCAGTGAAGGGGGAGAAGATCAGCCCCAGCATTTT.

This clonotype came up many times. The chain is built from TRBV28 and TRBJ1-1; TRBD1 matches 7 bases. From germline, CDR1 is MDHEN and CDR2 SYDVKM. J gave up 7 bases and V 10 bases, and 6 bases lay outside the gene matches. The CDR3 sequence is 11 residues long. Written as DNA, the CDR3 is TGTGCCACGCTTCGACAGGGTGAAGCTTTCTTT. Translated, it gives CATLRQGEAFF.

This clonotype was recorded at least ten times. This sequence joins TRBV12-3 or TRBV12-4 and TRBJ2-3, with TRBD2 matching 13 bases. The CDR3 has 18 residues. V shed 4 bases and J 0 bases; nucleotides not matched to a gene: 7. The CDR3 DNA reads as TGTGCCAGCAGTTCGCCGACGACTAGCGGGGGGAGCACAGATACGCAGTATTTT. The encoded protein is CASSSPTTSGGSTDTQYF.